Each of the 28 T cell receptor beta chains below was sequenced from the same sample in a study of breast tumors, draining lymph nodes, adjacent tissues. The lymph nodes were axillary draining lymph nodes from breast cancer patients. Each CDR3 protein is one row after TCRdb ran MiXCR on the multiplex PCR reads. The sample lists approximately 120,000 distinct CDR3 sequences, about 20% seen once, with 2% to 2.5% in the top ten. Material for sequencing was axillary lymph node tissue. These receptors came from a female donor with breast cancer. Some clones in this sample may be carry-over from other donors' samples.

About this clonotype: A much larger clone lies a single base off, so this may be a read error. It is likely a read error, because the conserved phenylalanine at the end of the CDR3 is missing. This chain joins TRBV7-6 and TRBJ1-5; possible D gene TRBD1, 5 bases. Germline CDR1 and CDR2: SGHVS and FNYEAQ. The CDR3 covers 15 residues. The ends were cut back, 5 bases at V and 0 bases at J, with 11 bases in the middle. The CDR3 DNA reads as TGTGCCAGCAGCCGAGGGGCGGATAGCAATCAGCCCCAGCATCTT. This gives the protein CASSRGADSNQPQHL.

This clonotype was counted many times. The gene calls are TRBV6-1 and TRBJ2-2, with 8 bases lining up with TRBD2. The J segment lost 4 bases and the V segment lost 6 bases, leaving 10 bases of the junction unmatched. The CDR3 loop spans 16 amino acids. Germline loops: CDR1 MNHNS, CDR2 SASEGT. The CDR3: CASRTVAGLITGELFF. For the CDR3, the DNA is TGTGCCAGCAGGACGGTAGCGGGACTCATCACCGGGGAGCTGTTTTTT.

This clonotype was seen at least ten times. The chain carries TRBV5-6 and TRBJ2-7, with 10 bases that match TRBD2. Germline values: CDR1 SGHDT, CDR2 YYEEEE. V was clipped by 4 bases and J by 1 base; unmatched bases: 8. The CDR3 is 16 amino acids. DNA of the CDR3: TGTGCCAGCAGCCCTTCTCCGGGACTAGCGTCCTACGAGCAGTACTTC. Encoded protein: CASSPSPGLASYEQYF.

This clonotype has a count of ten or more. The rearrangement links TRBV2 to TRBJ1-5; the D gene is possibly TRBD1 (5 bases). Looked up from germline, CDR1 is SNHLY and CDR2 is FYNNEI. The CDR3 extends over 14 amino acids. The V end lost 7 bases, the J end lost 8 bases, and 18 bases lay between the germline ends. In DNA form, the CDR3 reads TGTGCCAGCAAGTGGGTTGGGGCAAATGAGCCCCAGCATTTT. Residues: CASKWVGANEPQHF.

J is TRBJ2-7 and V is TRBV11-2, with D perhaps given as TRBD1 or TRBD2 (6 bases each). The CDR3 extends over 16 amino acids. The ends were cut back, 6 bases at V and 2 bases at J, with 20 bases in the middle. Germline-derived CDR1 and CDR2 are SGHAT and FQNNGV. The CDR3 spells CASRTYREASAYEQYF. In nucleotides, the CDR3 is TGTGCCAGCAGAACCTACAGGGAGGCCAGTGCCTACGAGCAGTACTTC.

This clonotype was detected ten times or more. The chain recombines TRBV3-1 with TRBJ1-2; D remains unclear. This CDR3 has 13 residues. Germline assignment: CDR1 LGHDT and CDR2 YNNKEL (reference sequence). Trimming took off 1 base at V and 8 bases at J, with 11 bases between the two ends. The CDR3 bases are TGTGCCAGCAGCCAAGGGTCCAGCCAAGGCTACACCTTC. Translated: CASSQGSSQGYTF.

This clonotype was detected ten times or more. V and J are TRBV2 and TRBJ2-1; 12 nucleotides match TRBD2. CDR3 length: 15 amino acids. Trimming removed 7 bases from V and 7 bases from J; junction bases left unmatched: 8. Germline V gene sequence: CDR1 SNHLY, CDR2 FYNNEI. CDR3 DNA: TGTGCCAGCAAGACTAGCGGGAGTTTTATGAATGAGCAGTTCTTC. Its translation is CASKTSGSFMNEQFF.

This clonotype came up many times. J is TRBJ1-6 and V is TRBV14, with a tentative D call TRBD1 (6 bases). The V gene's germline CDR1 is SGHDN and CDR2 FVKESK. V dropped 6 bases and J dropped 8 bases, with 14 bases sitting between them. The CDR3 extends over 14 amino acids. CDR3 sequence (DNA): TGTGCCAGCAGACAACAGGGAGGTGATTCACCCCTCCACTTT. The encoded protein is CASRQQGGDSPLHF.

This clonotype was detected ten times or more. V is TRBV5-1 and J is TRBJ2-1; 14 bases align to TRBD2. Germline V gene lookup returns CDR1 SGHRS and CDR2 YFSETQ. With V trimmed by 5 bases and J by 13 bases, 11 bases remained unmatched. This CDR3 contains 15 residues. This CDR3 is CASRKGLAGAGFQFF. The CDR3 DNA reads TGCGCCAGCAGGAAGGGACTAGCGGGAGCGGGTTTCCAGTTCTTC.

This rearrangement joins TRBV6-1 to TRBJ1-5, with 9 nucleotides matching TRBD1. Germline trimming cut 4 bases from V and 3 bases from J; bases unmatched to any gene: 4. Germline V gives CDR1 MNHNS, CDR2 SASEGT. The CDR3 covers 15 residues. CDR3 DNA: TGTGCCAGCAGTGCTACAGGGGGCTTCAATCAGCCCCAGCATTTT. Translation: CASSATGGFNQPQHF.

At least ten counts were recorded for this clonotype. The genes are TRBV9 and TRBJ2-7; TRBD1 agrees at 10 bases. V dropped 3 bases and J dropped 1; count of bases not matched to a gene: 7. The CDR3 has 16 amino acids. Germline CDR1 is SGDLS and CDR2 is YYNGEE. CDR3 DNA sequence: TGTGCCAGCAGCGCCAGACAGGGGGCGCTATCCTACGAGCAGTACTTC. Its protein is CASSARQGALSYEQYF.

At least ten counts were recorded for this clonotype. The chain links TRBV6-1 to TRBJ2-7, with TRBD1 matching 9 bases. V shed 4 bases and J 4 bases; nucleotides not matched to a gene: 8. Germline values: CDR1 MNHNS, CDR2 SASEGT. The CDR3 loop spans 15 amino acids. The CDR3 is CASSVVGQGAYEQYF. CDR3 bases: TGTGCCAGCAGTGTTGTGGGACAGGGTGCATACGAGCAGTACTTC.

This clonotype was observed at least ten times. The chain carries TRBV5-8 and TRBJ2-1; D is undetermined. Germline CDR1 reads SGHTS; CDR2 reads YDEGEE. Trimming pared 1 base from V and 8 bases from J, leaving 7 bases between. The CDR3 runs 12 residues. In nucleotides, the CDR3 is TGTGCCAGCAGCTTGAGTTGGGATGAGCAGTTCTTC. It encodes CASSLSWDEQFF.

The chain carries TRBV28 and TRBJ1-4; the match to TRBD1 covers 8 bases. This CDR3 is 16 amino acids long. Germline values: CDR1 MDHEN, CDR2 SYDVKM. J was trimmed by 4 bases and V by 6 bases; bases with no gene match: 10. The CDR3 reads CASRPLRTGNNEKLFF. Written as DNA, the CDR3 is TGTGCCAGCAGACCCCTGCGGACAGGGAATAATGAAAAACTGTTTTTT. Full variable domain (remainder filled in from reference TRBV28 and TRBJ1-4): DVKVTQSSRYLVKRTGEKVFLECVQDMDHENMFWYRQDPGLGLRLIYFSYDVKMKEKGDIPEGYSVSREKKERFSLILESASTNQTSMYLCASRPLRTGNNEKLFFGSGTQLSVL.

This clonotype was counted at least ten times. The genes are TRBV6-1 and TRBJ2-2, with 10 bases that match TRBD2. The CDR3 spans 17 residues. Germline V lookup: CDR1 MNHNS, CDR2 SASEGT. With 1 base clipped from V and 2 bases from J, the junction kept 4 bases outside the gene matches. The DNA for the CDR3 is TGTGCCAGCAGTGAAGATATAGCGGGAGGAAACACCGGGGAGCTGTTTTTT. It translates to CASSEDIAGGNTGELFF.

This rearrangement joins TRBV20-1 to TRBJ1-1; TRBD1 might be the D (6 bases). Per the germline V gene, CDR1 is DFQATT and CDR2 is SNEGSKA (reference sequence). The V and J ends lost 4 bases and 11 bases respectively, with 20 bases between them. The CDR3 spans 13 residues. The CDR3 sequence is CSANSGGARVAFF. CDR3 in DNA: TGCAGTGCTAACTCCGGGGGGGCTCGTGTGGCTTTCTTT.

Ten or more counts support this clonotype. This chain joins TRBV7-2 and TRBJ2-3; a weak D match, TRBD2 (6 bases). Germline V gene lookup returns CDR1 SGHTA and CDR2 FQGNSA. The CDR3 consists of 14 residues. Trimming pared 7 bases from V and 4 bases from J, leaving 15 bases between. CDR3 amino acids: CASTPGVVADTQYF. In DNA form, the CDR3 reads TGTGCCAGCACCCCGGGGGTAGTTGCAGATACGCAGTATTTT. Drawing the rest from reference TRBV7-2 and TRBJ2-3, the complete variable domain is GAGVSQSPSNKVTEKGKDVELRCDPISGHTALYWYRQSLGQGLEFLIYFQGNSAPDKSGLPSDRFSAERTGGSVSTLTIQRTQQEDSAVYLCASTPGVVADTQYFGPGTRLTVL.

The V and J genes are TRBV6-1 and TRBJ2-1; no reliable D call. Germline CDR1 reads MNHNS; CDR2 reads SASEGT. The CDR3 totals 12 residues. Trimming shortened V by 8 bases and J by 10 bases, and 15 bases separated the two germline ends. The chain's CDR3 is CASCGWVGEQFF. Here the CDR3 DNA reads TGTGCCAGCTGTGGCTGGGTTGGCGAGCAGTTCTTC.

A few counts support this clonotype. A read error is possible here, since a much larger clone lies one base away. The chain links TRBV5-1 to TRBJ2-7; D gene unclear. The length of the CDR3 is 13 residues. The germline V gene has CDR1 SGHRS and CDR2 YFSETQ. Trimming removed 2 bases from V and 0 bases from J, with 6 bases in between. The CDR3 sequence: CASSFIDSYEQYF. The CDR3 DNA is TGCGCCAGCAGCTTTATAGACTCCTACGAGCAGTACTTC.

This clonotype was counted many times. V is TRBV6-5 and J is TRBJ2-7, with 9 bases identical to TRBD1. Germline V gives CDR1 MNHEY, CDR2 SVGAGI. V shed 2 bases and J 6 bases; nucleotides not matched to a gene: 2. The CDR3 spans 13 residues. In DNA form, the CDR3 reads TGTGCCAGCAGTTACGGGACAGGGACCGAGCAGTACTTC. Amino acid sequence: CASSYGTGTEQYF.

With respect to this clonotype: This could be a read error, since a much larger clone is one nucleotide away. The chain joins TRBV6-5 to TRBJ1-5; weak D call: TRBD1 (5 bases). The germline gives CDR1 MNHEY, CDR2 SVGAGI. The CDR3 runs 15 residues. The CDR3 loop reads CAGSYSNTGGWPQHF. In DNA, the CDR3 is TGTGCCGGCAGTTACTCGAACACCGGGGGTTGGCCCCAGCATTTT.

This clonotype has at least ten counts. This sequence joins TRBV6-4 and TRBJ2-3, with D possibly matching TRBD1 (6 bases). This CDR3 contains 13 residues. The germline V and J ends were trimmed by 6 bases and 14 bases, with 21 bases remaining between them. CDR1 and CDR2 from the germline V gene are MRHNA and SNTAGT. CDR3 loop: CASSTSPQGRLYF. The CDR3 DNA follows: TGTGCCAGCAGCACTAGTCCTCAGGGGAGATTGTATTTT.

V is TRBV6-2 or TRBV6-3 and J is TRBJ1-5; a possible D gene is TRBD1 (6 bases). The CDR3 has 13 amino acids. The V and J ends lost 5 bases and 4 bases respectively, with 9 bases between them. Looked up from germline, CDR1 is MNHEY and CDR2 is SVGEGT. The CDR3 loop is CASSRGGNQPQHF. The CDR3 nucleotides read TGTGCCAGCAGTCGAGGGGGGAATCAGCCCCAGCATTTT.

This clonotype came up many times. The chain employs TRBV20-1 and TRBJ2-3; TRBD1 or TRBD2 may be the D gene (5 bases each). Germline V lookup: CDR1 DFQATT, CDR2 SNEGSKA (reference sequence). V was clipped by 6 bases and J by 3 bases, with 19 bases between them. This CDR3 is built from 15 residues. The CDR3 is CSAPGPQSGTDTQYF. CDR3 DNA sequence: TGCAGTGCGCCGGGACCGCAAAGTGGGACAGATACGCAGTATTTT.

This clonotype was recorded many times. The chain recombines TRBV6-6 with TRBJ1-2, with a tentative D call TRBD1 (6 bases). Germline CDR1 is MNHNY and CDR2 is SVGAGI (reference sequence). Trimming took 7 bases from V and 10 from J, leaving 19 bases between them. This CDR3 region has 13 residues. Here the CDR3 DNA reads TGTGCCAGCACCCTGGGACAATTGGGGGACTACACCTTC. This codes for CASTLGQLGDYTF.

The chain is built from TRBV6-5 and TRBJ1-1; tentative D call: TRBD1 (6 bases). Deletions cut 2 bases from V and 3 bases from J, with 7 bases between. This CDR3 is 13 amino acids long. In germline, CDR1 is MNHEY, CDR2 SVGAGI. The CDR3 sequence is CASSYRGDTEAFF. Here the CDR3 DNA reads TGTGCCAGCAGTTACAGGGGGGACACTGAAGCTTTCTTT.

This clonotype was seen a few times. The chain links TRBV28 to TRBJ2-3; D could derive from TRBD1 or TRBD2 (6 bases each). The germline V gene encodes CDR1 MDHEN and CDR2 SYDVKM. The CDR3 has 13 amino acids. Trimming took off 10 bases at V and 4 bases at J, with 15 bases between the two ends. The CDR3 region has the DNA TGTGCCACCGACGGGGGCCCGGCAGATACGCAGTATTTT. Translated: CATDGGPADTQYF.

This clonotype was seen ten or more times. The chain joins TRBV20-1 to TRBJ2-5, with a weak D call TRBD2 (5 bases). Deletions cut 0 bases from V and 3 bases from J, with 8 bases between. From germline, CDR1 is DFQATT and CDR2 SNEGSKA (reference sequence). This CDR3 region has 13 residues. The CDR3 sequence is CSAREDGKETQYF. The DNA for the CDR3 is TGCAGTGCTAGAGAGGACGGGAAAGAGACCCAGTACTTC.